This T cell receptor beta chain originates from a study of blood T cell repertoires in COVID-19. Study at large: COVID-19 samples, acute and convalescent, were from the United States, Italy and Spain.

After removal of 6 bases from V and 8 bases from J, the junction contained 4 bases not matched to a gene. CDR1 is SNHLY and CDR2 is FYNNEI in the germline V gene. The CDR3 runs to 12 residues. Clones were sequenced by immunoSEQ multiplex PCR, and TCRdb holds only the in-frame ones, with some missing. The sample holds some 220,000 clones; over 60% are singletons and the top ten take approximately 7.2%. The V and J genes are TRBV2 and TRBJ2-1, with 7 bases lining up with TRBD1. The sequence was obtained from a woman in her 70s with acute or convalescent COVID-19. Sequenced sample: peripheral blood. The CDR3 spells CASRVTGDEQFF. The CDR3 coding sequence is TGTGCCAGCAGGGTTACAGGGGATGAGCAGTTCTTC.